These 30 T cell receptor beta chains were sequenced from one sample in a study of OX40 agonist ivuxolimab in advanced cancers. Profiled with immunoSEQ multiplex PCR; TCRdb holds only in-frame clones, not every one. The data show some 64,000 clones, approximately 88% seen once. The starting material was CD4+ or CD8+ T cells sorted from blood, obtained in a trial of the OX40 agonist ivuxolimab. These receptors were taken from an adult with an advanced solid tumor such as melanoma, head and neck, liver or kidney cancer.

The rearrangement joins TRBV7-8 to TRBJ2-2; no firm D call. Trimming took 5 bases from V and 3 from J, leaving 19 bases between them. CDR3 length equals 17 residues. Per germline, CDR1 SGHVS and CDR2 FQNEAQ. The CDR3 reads CASSERLPGGDTGELFF. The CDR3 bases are TGTGCCAGCAGCGAAAGGTTACCGGGCGGTGACACCGGGGAGCTGTTTTTT. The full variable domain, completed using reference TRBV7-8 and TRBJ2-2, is GAGVSQSPRYKVAKRGQDVALRCDPISGHVSLFWYQQALGQGPEFLTYFQNEAQLDKSGLPSDRFFAERPEGSVSTLKIQRTQQEDSAVYLCASSERLPGGDTGELFFGEGSRLTVL.

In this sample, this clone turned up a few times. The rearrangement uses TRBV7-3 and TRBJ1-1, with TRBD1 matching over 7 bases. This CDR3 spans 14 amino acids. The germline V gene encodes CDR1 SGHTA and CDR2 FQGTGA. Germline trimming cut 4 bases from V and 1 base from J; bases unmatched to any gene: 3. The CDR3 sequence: CASSSGQANTEAFF. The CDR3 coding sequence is TGTGCCAGCAGCTCAGGACAGGCGAACACTGAAGCTTTCTTT.

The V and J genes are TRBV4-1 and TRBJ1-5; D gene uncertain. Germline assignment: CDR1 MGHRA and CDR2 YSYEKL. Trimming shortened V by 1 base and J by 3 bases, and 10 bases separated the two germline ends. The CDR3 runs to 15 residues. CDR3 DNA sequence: TGCGCCAGCAGCCAAGCAGCCCTTGACAATCAGCCCCAGCATTTT. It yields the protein CASSQAALDNQPQHF.

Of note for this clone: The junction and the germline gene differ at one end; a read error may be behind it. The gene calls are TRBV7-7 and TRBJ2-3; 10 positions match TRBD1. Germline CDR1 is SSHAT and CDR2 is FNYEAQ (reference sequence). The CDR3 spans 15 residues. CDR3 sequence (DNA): TGTGCTAGCAGCTTAGGGACAGGGGAGTCCGATACGCAGTATTTT. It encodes CASSLGTGESDTQYF.

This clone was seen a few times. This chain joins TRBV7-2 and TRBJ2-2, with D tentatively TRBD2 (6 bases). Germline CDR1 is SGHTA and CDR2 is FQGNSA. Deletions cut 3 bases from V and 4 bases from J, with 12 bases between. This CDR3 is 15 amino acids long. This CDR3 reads CASSFGGAGTGELFF. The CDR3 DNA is TGTGCCAGCAGCTTCGGGGGAGCGGGCACCGGGGAGCTGTTTTTT.

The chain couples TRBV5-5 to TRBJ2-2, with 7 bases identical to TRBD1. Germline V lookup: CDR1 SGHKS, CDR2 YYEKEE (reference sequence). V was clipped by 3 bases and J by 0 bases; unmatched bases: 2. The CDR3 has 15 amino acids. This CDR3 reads CASSSGTANTGELFF. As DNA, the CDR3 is TGTGCCAGCAGCTCCGGGACAGCGAACACCGGGGAGCTGTTTTTT.

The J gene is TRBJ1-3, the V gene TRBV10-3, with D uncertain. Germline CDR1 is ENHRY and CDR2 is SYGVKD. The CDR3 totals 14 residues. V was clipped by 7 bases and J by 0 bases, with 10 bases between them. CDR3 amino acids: CAINTGFSGNTIYF. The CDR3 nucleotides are TGTGCCATCAACACGGGTTTCTCTGGAAACACCATATATTTT.

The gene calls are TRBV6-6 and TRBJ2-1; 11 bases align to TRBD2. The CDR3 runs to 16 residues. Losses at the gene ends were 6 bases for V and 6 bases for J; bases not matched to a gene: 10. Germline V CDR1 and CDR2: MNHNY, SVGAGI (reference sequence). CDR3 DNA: TGTGCCAGCAGAACACAACTAGCGGGAGTCCGCAATGAGCAGTTCTTC. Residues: CASRTQLAGVRNEQFF.

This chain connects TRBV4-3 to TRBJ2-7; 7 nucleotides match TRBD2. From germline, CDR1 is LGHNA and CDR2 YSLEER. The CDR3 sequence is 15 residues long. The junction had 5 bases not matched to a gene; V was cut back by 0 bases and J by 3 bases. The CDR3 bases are TGCGCCAGCAGCCAAGATGAAGCGGGGTACTACGAGCAGTACTTC. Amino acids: CASSQDEAGYYEQYF.

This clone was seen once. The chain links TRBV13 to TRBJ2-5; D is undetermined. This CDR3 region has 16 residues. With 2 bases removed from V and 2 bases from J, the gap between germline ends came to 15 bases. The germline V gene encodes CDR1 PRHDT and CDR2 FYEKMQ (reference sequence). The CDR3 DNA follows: TGTGCCAGCAGCTTATATAGGTTCGGCGGACAAGAGACCCAGTACTTC. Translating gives CASSLYRFGGQETQYF.

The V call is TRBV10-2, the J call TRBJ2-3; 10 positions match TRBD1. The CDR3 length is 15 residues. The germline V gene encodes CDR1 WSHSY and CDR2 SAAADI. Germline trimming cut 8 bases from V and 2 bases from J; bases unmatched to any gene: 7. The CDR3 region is CASAPGQGITDTQYF. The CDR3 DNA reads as TGCGCCAGCGCACCGGGACAGGGGATCACAGATACGCAGTATTTT.

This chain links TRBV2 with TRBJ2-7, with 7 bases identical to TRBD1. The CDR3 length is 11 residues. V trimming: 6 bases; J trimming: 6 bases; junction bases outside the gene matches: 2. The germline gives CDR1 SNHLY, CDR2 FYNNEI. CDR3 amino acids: CASRTGLEQYF. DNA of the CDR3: TGTGCCAGCAGGACAGGGCTCGAGCAGTACTTC.

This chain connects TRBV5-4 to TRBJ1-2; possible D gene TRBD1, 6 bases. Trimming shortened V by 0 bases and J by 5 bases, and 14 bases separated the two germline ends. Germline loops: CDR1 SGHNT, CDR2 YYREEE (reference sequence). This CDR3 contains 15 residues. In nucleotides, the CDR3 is TGTGCCAGCAGCTTGGAGGGGGGCGCTGGGTATGGCTACACCTTC. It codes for CASSLEGGAGYGYTF. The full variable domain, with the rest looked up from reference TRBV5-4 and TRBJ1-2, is ETGVTQSPTHLIKTRGQQVTLRCSSQSGHNTVSWYQQALGQGPQFIFQYYREEENGRGNFPPRFSGLQFPNYSSELNVNALELDDSALYLCASSLEGGAGYGYTFGSGTRLTVV.

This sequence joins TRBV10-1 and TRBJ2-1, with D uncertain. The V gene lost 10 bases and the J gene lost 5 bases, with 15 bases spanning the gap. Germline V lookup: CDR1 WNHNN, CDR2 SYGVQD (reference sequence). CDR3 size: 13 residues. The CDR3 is CATAEEADNEQFF. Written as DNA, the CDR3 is TGCGCCACCGCCGAAGAGGCCGACAATGAGCAGTTCTTC.

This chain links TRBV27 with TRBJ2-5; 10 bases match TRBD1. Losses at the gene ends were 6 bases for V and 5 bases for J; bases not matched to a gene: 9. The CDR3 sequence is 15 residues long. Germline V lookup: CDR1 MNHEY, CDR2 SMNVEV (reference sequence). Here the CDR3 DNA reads TGTGCCAGCAGACCCGGGACAGGGGTTCCGGAGACCCAGTACTTC. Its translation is CASRPGTGVPETQYF.

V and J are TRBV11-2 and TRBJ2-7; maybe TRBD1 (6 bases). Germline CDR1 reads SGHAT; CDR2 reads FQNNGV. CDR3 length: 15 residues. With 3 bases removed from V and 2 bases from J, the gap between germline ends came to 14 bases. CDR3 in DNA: TGTGCCAGCAGCTTCAACAGGGTACAGCCCTACGAGCAGTACTTC. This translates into CASSFNRVQPYEQYF. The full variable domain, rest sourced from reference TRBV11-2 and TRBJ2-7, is EAGVAQSPRYKIIEKRQSVAFWCNPISGHATLYWYQQILGQGPKLLIQFQNNGVVDDSQLPKDRFSAERLKGVDSTLKIQPAKLEDSAVYLCASSFNRVQPYEQYFGPGTRLTVT.

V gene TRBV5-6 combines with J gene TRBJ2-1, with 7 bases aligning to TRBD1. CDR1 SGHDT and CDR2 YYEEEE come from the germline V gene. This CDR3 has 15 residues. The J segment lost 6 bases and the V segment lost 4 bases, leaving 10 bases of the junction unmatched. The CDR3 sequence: CASSLTDRASNEQFF. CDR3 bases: TGTGCCAGCAGCCTGACCGACAGGGCGAGCAATGAGCAGTTCTTC.

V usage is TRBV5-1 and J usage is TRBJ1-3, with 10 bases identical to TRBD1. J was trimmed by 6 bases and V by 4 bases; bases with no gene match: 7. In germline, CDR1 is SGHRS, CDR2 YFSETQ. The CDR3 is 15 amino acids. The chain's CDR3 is CASSRGTGEQNTIYF. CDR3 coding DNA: TGCGCCAGCAGCCGTGGGACAGGGGAGCAAAACACCATATATTTT.

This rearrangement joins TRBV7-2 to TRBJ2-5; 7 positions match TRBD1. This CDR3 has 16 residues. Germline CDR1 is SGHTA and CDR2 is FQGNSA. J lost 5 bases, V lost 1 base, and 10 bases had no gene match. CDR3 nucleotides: TGTGCCAGCAGCTTAGTGGCAGGGGGTCAAGGGGAGACCCAGTACTTC. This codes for CASSLVAGGQGETQYF.

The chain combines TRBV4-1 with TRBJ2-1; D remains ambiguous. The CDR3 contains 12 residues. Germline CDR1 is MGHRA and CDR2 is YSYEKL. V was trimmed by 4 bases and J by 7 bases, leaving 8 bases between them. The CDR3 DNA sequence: TGCGCCAGCAGCCGGGGTAATAATGAGCAGTTCTTC. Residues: CASSRGNNEQFF.

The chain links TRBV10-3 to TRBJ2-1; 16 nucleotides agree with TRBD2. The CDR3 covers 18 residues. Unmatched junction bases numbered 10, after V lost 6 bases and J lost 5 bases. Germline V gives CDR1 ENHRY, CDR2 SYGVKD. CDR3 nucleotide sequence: TGTGCCATCAGATCCCCGGGACTAGCGGGAGGGGTTAACAATGAGCAGTTCTTC. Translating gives CAIRSPGLAGGVNNEQFF.

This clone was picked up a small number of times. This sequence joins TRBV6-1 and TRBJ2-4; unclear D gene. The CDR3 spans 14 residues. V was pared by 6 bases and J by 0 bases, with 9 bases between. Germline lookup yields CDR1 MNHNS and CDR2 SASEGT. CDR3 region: CASRSTLAKNIQYF. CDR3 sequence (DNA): TGTGCCAGCAGATCGACTTTAGCCAAAAACATTCAGTACTTC.

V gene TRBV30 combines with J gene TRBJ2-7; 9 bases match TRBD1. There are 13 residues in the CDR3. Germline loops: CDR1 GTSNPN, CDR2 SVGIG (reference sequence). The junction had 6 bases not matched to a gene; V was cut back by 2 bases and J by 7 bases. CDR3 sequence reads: CAWSPGQGWEQYF. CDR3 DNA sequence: TGTGCCTGGAGTCCGGGACAGGGATGGGAGCAGTACTTC.

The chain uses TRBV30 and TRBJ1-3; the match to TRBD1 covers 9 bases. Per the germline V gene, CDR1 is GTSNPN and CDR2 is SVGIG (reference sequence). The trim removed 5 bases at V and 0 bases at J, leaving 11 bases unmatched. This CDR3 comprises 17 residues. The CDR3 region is CAWLDRGTIFSGNTIYF. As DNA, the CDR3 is TGTGCCTGGCTCGACAGGGGGACGATCTTCTCTGGAAACACCATATATTTT.

This CDR3 is CSARQGYGYTF. As DNA, the CDR3 is TGCAGTGCTAGGCAGGGCTATGGCTACACCTTC. The rearrangement uses TRBV20-1 and TRBJ1-2, with a possible D match to TRBD1 (5 bases). V dropped 3 bases and J dropped 4 bases, with 6 bases sitting between them. CDR3 length: 11 amino acids. Germline lookup yields CDR1 DFQATT and CDR2 SNEGSKA (reference sequence).

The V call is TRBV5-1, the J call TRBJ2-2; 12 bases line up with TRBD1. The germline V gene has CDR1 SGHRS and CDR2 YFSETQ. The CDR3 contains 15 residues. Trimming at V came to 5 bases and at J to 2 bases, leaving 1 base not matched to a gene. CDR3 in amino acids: CASRGQGANTGELFF. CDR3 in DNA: TGCGCCAGCAGGGGACAGGGGGCTAACACCGGGGAGCTGTTTTTT.

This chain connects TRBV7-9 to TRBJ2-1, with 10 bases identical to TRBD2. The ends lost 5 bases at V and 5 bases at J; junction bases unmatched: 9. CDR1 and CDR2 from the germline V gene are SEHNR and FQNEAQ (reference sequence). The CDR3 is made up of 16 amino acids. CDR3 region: CASSPPLAGVDNEQFF. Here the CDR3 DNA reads TGTGCCAGCAGCCCCCCTCTAGCGGGAGTCGACAATGAGCAGTTCTTC. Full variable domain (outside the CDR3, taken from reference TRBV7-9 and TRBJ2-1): DTGVSQNPRHKITKRGQNVTFRCDPISEHNRLYWYRQTLGQGPEFLTYFQNEAQLEKSRLLSDRFSAERPKGSFSTLEIQRTEQGDSAMYLCASSPPLAGVDNEQFFGPGTRLTVL.

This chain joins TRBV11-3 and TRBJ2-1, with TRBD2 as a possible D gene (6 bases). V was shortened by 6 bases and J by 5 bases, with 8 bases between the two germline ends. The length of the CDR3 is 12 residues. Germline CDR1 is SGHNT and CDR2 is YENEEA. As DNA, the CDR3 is TGTGCCAGCAGTAGGGAGGACAATGAGCAGTTCTTC. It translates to CASSREDNEQFF. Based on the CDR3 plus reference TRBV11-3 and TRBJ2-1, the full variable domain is EAGVVQSPRYKIIEKKQPVAFWCNPISGHNTLYWYLQNLGQGPELLIRYENEEAVDDSQLPKDRFSAERLKGVDSTLKIQPAELGDSAVYLCASSREDNEQFFGPGTRLTVL.

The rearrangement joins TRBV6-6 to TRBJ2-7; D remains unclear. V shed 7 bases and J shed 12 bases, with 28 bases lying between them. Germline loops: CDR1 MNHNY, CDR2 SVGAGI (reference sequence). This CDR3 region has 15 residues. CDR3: CASTKSRSDLPSPYF. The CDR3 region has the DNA TGTGCCAGCACCAAATCCCGGTCCGACCTACCCTCGCCGTACTTC.

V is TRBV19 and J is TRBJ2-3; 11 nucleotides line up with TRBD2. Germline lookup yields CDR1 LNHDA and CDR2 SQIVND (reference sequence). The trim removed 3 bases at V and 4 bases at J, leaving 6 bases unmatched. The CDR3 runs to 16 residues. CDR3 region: CASSIGVAGGADTQYF. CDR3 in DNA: TGTGCCAGTAGTATTGGGGTAGCGGGAGGGGCAGATACGCAGTATTTT.